This section outlines one T cell receptor (beta chain) sequence together with its context. Its specificity is not known. The data were obtained in a study of monozygotic twins with inflammatory bowel disease. Study-wide findings and caveats: There was no way to distinguish the different T cell subtypes.

Every sample had its cDNA made across eight separate reactions. Template-switch reactions added UMIs with a 6-nucleotide sample barcode. Each CDR3 protein gets one entry in TCRdb, which reprocessed the 5' RACE reads and gives no DNA. This sample's clone table lists approximately 330,000 distinct CDR3 sequences. The CDR3 has 14 amino acids. Looked up from germline, CDR1 is DFQATT and CDR2 is SNEGSKA (reference sequence). The clonotype originates from a human donor with ulcerative colitis or Crohn's disease, or a healthy co-twin of an affected twin (not recorded which). Input material: blood. The chain is built from TRBV20-1 and TRBJ2-7; there is no DNA to check the TCRdb D call of TRBD2. The CDR3 sequence: CSARELLTSNEQYF.